A single sample is the source of the 20 T cell receptor beta chains below, sequenced in a study of CD8 T cells in Susac syndrome. Random hexamers were used to reverse transcribe the RNA input (about 0.5 to 1 ug). TCRdb independently ran MiXCR on the immunoSEQ multiplex PCR reads; one entry per CDR3 protein. The table records approximately 120,000 distinct CDR3 sequences, around nine tenths of them present only once. The source material was CD4+ T cells from PBMCs. The receptors were gathered from a human donor in good health.

The chain couples TRBV28 to TRBJ2-1; D not certain. V lost 3 bases and J 0 bases, leaving 3 bases between the germline ends. Germline assignment: CDR1 MDHEN and CDR2 SYDVKM. The CDR3 loop spans 13 amino acids. CDR3: CASSFFSYNEQFF. The CDR3 DNA reads TGTGCCAGCAGTTTTTTCTCCTACAATGAGCAGTTCTTC.

This clonotype turned up a few times. The chain is built from TRBV29-1 and TRBJ1-2; D ambiguous. This CDR3 is 11 amino acids long. Germline CDR1 is SQVTM and CDR2 is ANQGSEA. V was shortened by 3 bases and J by 3 bases, with 5 bases between the two germline ends. CDR3 region: CSVERDYGYTF. DNA for the CDR3: TGCAGCGTTGAGAGGGACTATGGCTACACCTTC.

The chain employs TRBV29-1 and TRBJ2-4; possible D gene TRBD2, 6 bases. CDR1 SQVTM and CDR2 ANQGSEA come from the germline V gene. This CDR3 has 12 amino acids. The CDR3 loop is CAGRGTKNIQYF. The CDR3 DNA reads TGCGCTGGTCGGGGGACCAAAAACATTCAGTACTTC.

This chain connects TRBV6-5 to TRBJ2-1, with D unclear. V was clipped by 2 bases and J by 6 bases, with 17 bases between them. Germline V lookup: CDR1 MNHEY, CDR2 SVGAGI. This CDR3 region has 16 residues. CDR3 protein: CASSYSPLSPTNEQFF. In DNA form, the CDR3 reads TGTGCCAGCAGTTACAGCCCACTATCCCCCACCAATGAGCAGTTCTTC.

The genes are TRBV13 and TRBJ2-3; 11 bases agree with TRBD2. This CDR3 is built from 16 residues. V trimming: 5 bases; J trimming: 2 bases; junction bases outside the gene matches: 6. Germline CDR1 is PRHDT and CDR2 is FYEKMQ (reference sequence). CDR3 region: CASSATSGANTDTQYF. CDR3 bases: TGTGCCAGCAGCGCGACTAGCGGGGCTAACACAGATACGCAGTATTTT.

Written as DNA, the CDR3 is TGTGCCAGCAGCGTAGCTACAGATACGCAGTATTTT. Translation: CASSVATDTQYF. J is TRBJ2-3 and V is TRBV9; D not certain. The CDR3 is made up of 12 amino acids. The germline CDR1 and CDR2 sequences are SGDLS and YYNGEE. The V gene lost 0 bases and the J gene lost 3 bases, with 2 bases spanning the gap. Using reference TRBV9 and TRBJ2-3 for the parts outside the CDR3, the full variable domain is DSGVTQTPKHLITATGQRVTLRCSPRSGDLSVYWYQQSLDQGLQFLIQYYNGEERAKGNILERFSAQQFPDLHSELNLSSLELGDSALYFCASSVATDTQYFGPGTRLTVL.

The V and J genes are TRBV19 and TRBJ2-1; no definite D call. Germline lookup yields CDR1 LNHDA and CDR2 SQIVND (reference sequence). The CDR3 has 14 amino acids. V was pared by 7 bases and J by 1 base, with 11 bases between. The CDR3 DNA sequence: TGTGCCAGTACTGACTTGGGGTCCTACAATGAGCAGTTCTTC. This translates into CASTDLGSYNEQFF.

The chain employs TRBV5-1 and TRBJ2-3, with 7 bases fitting TRBD2. Germline-derived CDR1 and CDR2 are SGHRS and YFSETQ. The CDR3 loop spans 16 amino acids. After removal of 4 bases from V and 2 bases from J, the junction contained 10 bases not matched to a gene. Here the CDR3 reads CASSPGLRGTTDTQYF. The CDR3 DNA reads TGCGCCAGCAGCCCCGGGTTGCGGGGGACCACAGATACGCAGTATTTT.

This clonotype came up once. The V call is TRBV20-1, the J call TRBJ2-7; TRBD2 matches at 8 bases. Germline-derived CDR1 and CDR2 are DFQATT and SNEGSKA (reference sequence). The CDR3 loop spans 15 amino acids. With V trimmed by 0 bases and J by 7 bases, 11 bases remained unmatched. CDR3 in amino acids: CSARDPGGGTGEQYF. In DNA, the CDR3 is TGCAGTGCTAGAGATCCGGGGGGGGGAACGGGAGAGCAGTACTTC.

The CDR3 DNA is TGCGCCAGCAGCACCACAGGGCCGACCGAGCAGTACTTC. This translates into CASSTTGPTEQYF. The chain joins TRBV5-1 to TRBJ2-7; tentative D call: TRBD1 (6 bases). CDR1 and CDR2 from the germline V gene are SGHRS and YFSETQ. The V and J ends lost 4 bases and 6 bases respectively, with 14 bases between them. The CDR3 is 13 amino acids.

The CDR3 DNA follows: TGTGCCAGCAGCTTTATAAGACTCACCGGGGAGCTGTTTTTT. It encodes CASSFIRLTGELFF. The chain has TRBV7-8 and TRBJ2-2; D uncertain. Trimming shortened V by 3 bases and J by 4 bases, and 9 bases separated the two germline ends. This CDR3 contains 14 residues. The germline V gene has CDR1 SGHVS and CDR2 FQNEAQ. Filled out from reference TRBV7-8 and TRBJ2-2, the complete variable domain reads GAGVSQSPRYKVAKRGQDVALRCDPISGHVSLFWYQQALGQGPEFLTYFQNEAQLDKSGLPSDRFFAERPEGSVSTLKIQRTQQEDSAVYLCASSFIRLTGELFFGEGSRLTVL.

The chain uses TRBV20-1 and TRBJ1-2; D gene unclear. The CDR3 totals 14 residues. V lost 7 bases to trimming and J lost 5 bases, with 20 bases between them. The germline CDR1 and CDR2 sequences are DFQATT and SNEGSKA (reference sequence). CDR3 loop: CSVRVSTRLYGYTF. The CDR3 bases are TGCAGTGTACGCGTTTCGACGAGGCTATATGGCTACACCTTC.

The chain employs TRBV11-2 and TRBJ1-3, with 9 bases aligning to TRBD1. The junction had 6 bases not matched to a gene; V was cut back by 2 bases and J by 4 bases. Germline CDR1 is SGHAT and CDR2 is FQNNGV. This CDR3 spans 16 amino acids. The CDR3 nucleotides read TGTGCCAGCAGCTTATTGGACAGGGGAGCGGGAAACACCATATATTTT. Its protein product is CASSLLDRGAGNTIYF.

The chain joins TRBV20-1 to TRBJ2-7; D ambiguous. Germline V gene sequence: CDR1 DFQATT, CDR2 SNEGSKA (reference sequence). The CDR3 covers 13 residues. V gave up 5 bases and J gave up 4 bases, with 15 bases separating them. The CDR3 protein is CSAPSLVGYEQYF. Written as DNA, the CDR3 is TGCAGTGCTCCATCTTTAGTGGGATACGAGCAGTACTTC.

The V and J genes are TRBV6-5 and TRBJ2-7, with a weak D call TRBD1 (7 bases). The CDR3 extends over 14 amino acids. Germline CDR1 reads MNHEY; CDR2 reads SVGAGI. Trimming cost V 0 bases and J 5 bases, with 11 bases left between them. The CDR3 protein is CASSYSTRGDEQYF. The CDR3 nucleotides read TGTGCCAGCAGTTACTCGACCAGGGGGGACGAGCAGTACTTC.

The rearrangement uses TRBV12-3 or TRBV12-4 and TRBJ1-2; D remains unclear. This CDR3 is 17 amino acids long. Deletions cut 5 bases from V and 4 bases from J, with 23 bases between. CDR3 in amino acids: CASSPMTPRFLTYGYTF. CDR3 sequence (DNA): TGTGCCAGCAGTCCTATGACTCCCCGCTTCCTTACCTATGGCTACACCTTC.

This chain connects TRBV29-1 to TRBJ1-1; possible D gene TRBD1, 5 bases. Germline V gene data show CDR1 as SQVTM and CDR2 as ANQGSEA. The length of the CDR3 is 13 residues. The V end lost 6 bases, the J end lost 7 bases, and 18 bases lay between the germline ends. DNA for the CDR3: TGCAGCGTCGCTATGGAGGACAACCTTGAAGCTTTCTTT. Protein sequence: CSVAMEDNLEAFF.

This clonotype was found once. The chain combines TRBV12-3 or TRBV12-4 with TRBJ2-1; D is perhaps TRBD2 (6 bases). V was pared by 4 bases and J by 0 bases, with 13 bases between. The CDR3 consists of 16 residues. The CDR3 loop is CASSSERASSYNEQFF. DNA for the CDR3: TGTGCCAGCAGTTCCGAGCGGGCGAGCTCCTACAATGAGCAGTTCTTC.

This chain joins TRBV12-3 or TRBV12-4 and TRBJ1-4; D possibly corresponds to TRBD1 (5 bases). The CDR3 totals 14 residues. The V end lost 5 bases, the J end lost 5 bases, and 12 bases lay between the germline ends. CDR3 coding DNA: TGTGCCAGCAGTCCGGGACGGATCAATGAAAAACTGTTTTTT. Translation: CASSPGRINEKLFF.

The chain has TRBV5-1 and TRBJ2-1; 9 bases align to TRBD1. J gave up 1 base and V 0 bases, and 5 bases lay outside the gene matches. CDR3 length: 17 amino acids. CDR1 and CDR2 from the germline V gene are SGHRS and YFSETQ. This CDR3 is CASSLATGGWSYNEQFF. The CDR3 nucleotides read TGCGCCAGCAGCTTGGCAACAGGGGGCTGGTCCTACAATGAGCAGTTCTTC.